The 17 T cell receptor beta chains presented below share a single source sample, sequenced in a study of vaccination and CD4 T cells after COVID-19. An Oncomine TCR Beta short-read assay was used to sequence the DNA from cultured CD4+ T cells. MiXCR, applied by TCRdb to the PCR reads, yields one record per CDR3 protein. The data show over 5,000 distinct CDR3 sequences, around 25% seen once. Documented treatment: approximately 11-day PBMC culture with coronavirus spike peptide pools or control peptides (ViraFEST assay). Prior to the COVID-19 pandemic (2011-2018), the unexposed donor's CD4+ T cells were collected. These receptors have no known antigen. Sequenced: CD4+ T cells from blood, cultured in vitro. The receptors here all came from a human donor in good health.

For this clonotype: The germline gene is not matched at one end of the junction; a read error may be the cause. The V call is TRBV7-7, the J call TRBJ2-2; no reliable D call. Germline-derived CDR1 and CDR2 are SSHAT and FNYEAQ (reference sequence). The CDR3 is made up of 16 amino acids. CDR3 in amino acids: CASSLGRTVNTGELFF. As DNA, the CDR3 is TGTGCTAGCAGCTTAGGTCGGACGGTGAACACCGGGGAGCTGTTTTTT. Full variable domain (rest looked up from reference TRBV7-7 and TRBJ2-2): GAGVSQSPRYKVTKRGQDVTLRCDPISSHATLYWYQQALGQGPEFLTYFNYEAQPDKSGLPSDRFSAERPEGSISTLTIQRTEQRDSAMYRCASSLGRTVNTGELFFGEGSRLTVL.

This rearrangement joins TRBV29-1 to TRBJ1-1; D remains unclear. The CDR3 is 13 amino acids. V was shortened by 0 bases and J by 1 base, with 6 bases between the two germline ends. Germline-derived CDR1 and CDR2 are SQVTM and ANQGSEA. The CDR3 DNA is TGCAGCGTTGAAGAACACCCGAACACTGAAGCTTTCTTT. As protein: CSVEEHPNTEAFF. Full variable domain (remainder filled in from reference TRBV29-1 and TRBJ1-1): SAVISQKPSRDICQRGTSLTIQCQVDSQVTMMFWYRQQPGQSLTLIATANQGSEATYESGFVIDKFPISRPNLTFSTLTVSNMSPEDSSIYLCSVEEHPNTEAFFGQGTRLTVV.

The chain recombines TRBV29-1 with TRBJ1-1, with 11 bases fitting TRBD1. The CDR3 is 14 residues long. The J segment lost 4 bases and the V segment lost 6 bases, leaving 7 bases of the junction unmatched. Germline V gives CDR1 SQVTM, CDR2 ANQGSEA. CDR3 coding DNA: TGCAGCGTGATGGGAGGGACAGGGGGCACTGAAGCTTTCTTT. This encodes CSVMGGTGGTEAFF.

This clonotype was found a few times. The J gene is TRBJ1-1, the V gene TRBV19; tentative D call: TRBD1 (5 bases). This CDR3 contains 14 residues. Germline CDR1 is LNHDA and CDR2 is SQIVND (reference sequence). Trimming pared 3 bases from V and 3 bases from J, leaving 11 bases between. Written as DNA, the CDR3 is TGTGCCAGTAGTATTTGGGGGAGAGACACTGAAGCTTTCTTT. It specifies CASSIWGRDTEAFF.

The chain carries TRBV5-1 and TRBJ2-6; D may be TRBD1 or TRBD2 (6 bases each). Looked up from germline, CDR1 is SGHRS and CDR2 is YFSETQ. Trimming took 7 bases from V and 4 from J, leaving 12 bases between them. The CDR3 totals 14 residues. CDR3 in amino acids: CASERGEGANVLTF. CDR3 bases: TGCGCCAGCGAAAGGGGGGAGGGGGCCAACGTCCTGACTTTC.

The chain has TRBV6-1 and TRBJ2-1, with 10 nucleotides matching TRBD2. CDR1 is MNHNS, CDR2 SASEGT, per germline. J lost 4 bases, V lost 7 bases, and 7 bases had no gene match. The CDR3 extends over 15 amino acids. For the CDR3, the DNA is TGTGCCAGCAATAAGGGACTAGCGATTTACAATGAGCAGTTCTTC. It encodes CASNKGLAIYNEQFF.

The table lists this clonotype with a few counts. The chain links TRBV5-4 to TRBJ1-6; tentatively, D is TRBD1 (6 bases). V lost 4 bases and J lost 5, with 10 bases in between. There are 14 residues in the CDR3. The germline V gene encodes CDR1 SGHNT and CDR2 YYREEE (reference sequence). CDR3 amino acids: CASSLDRNNSPLHF. In DNA form, the CDR3 reads TGTGCCAGCAGCCTGGACAGAAATAATTCACCCCTCCACTTT.

This clonotype has just a few counts. The chain carries TRBV6-5 and TRBJ1-1; D is unclear. V dropped 0 bases and J dropped 3 bases, with 14 bases sitting between them. CDR3 length: 16 residues. Germline assignment: CDR1 MNHEY and CDR2 SVGAGI. DNA of the CDR3: TGTGCCAGCAGTTACTCAGGCGCCAAGTGGTACACTGAAGCTTTCTTT. Its translation: CASSYSGAKWYTEAFF.

This clonotype came up once. The DNA of the CDR3 is TGTGCCAGCAGGCCACAGGGGGCGGTCACTGAAGCTTTCTTT. Translated, it gives CASRPQGAVTEAFF. The chain recombines TRBV12-3 or TRBV12-4 with TRBJ1-1; 9 positions agree with TRBD1. The CDR3 is made up of 14 amino acids. With V trimmed by 6 bases and J by 4 bases, 6 bases remained unmatched.

V gene TRBV5-1 combines with J gene TRBJ2-7; 8 nucleotides line up with TRBD1. This CDR3 is 15 amino acids long. Losses at the gene ends were 4 bases for V and 5 bases for J; bases not matched to a gene: 11. Germline V CDR1 and CDR2: SGHRS, YFSETQ. The CDR3 is CASSQMDRVRDEQYF. DNA of the CDR3: TGCGCCAGCAGCCAAATGGACAGGGTGAGGGACGAGCAGTACTTC.

This chain uses TRBV12-3 or TRBV12-4 with TRBJ2-7; 9 bases line up with TRBD2. The V gene end was trimmed by 3 bases and the J gene end by 0 bases; junction bases not matched to a gene: 0. The CDR3 has 14 residues. CDR3 loop: CASSLTSGSYEQYF. The DNA for the CDR3 is TGTGCCAGCAGTTTGACTAGCGGCTCCTACGAGCAGTACTTC.

In its sample, this clonotype ranks as medium-sized. The genes are TRBV6-9 and TRBJ1-1; D gene ambiguous. Germline assignment: CDR1 MNHGY and CDR2 SVAAGI. The CDR3 is 11 amino acids. Trimming shortened V by 11 bases and J by 3 bases, and 10 bases separated the two germline ends. The CDR3 DNA sequence: TGTGCCCGCCCGGGAGACACTGAAGCTTTCTTT. It translates to CARPGDTEAFF.

This chain's CDR3 is CASSLHGNTEAFF. The CDR3 DNA sequence: TGTGCCAGCAGCTTACACGGGAACACTGAAGCTTTCTTT. The rearrangement links TRBV7-3 to TRBJ1-1; no clear D. Germline-derived CDR1 and CDR2 are SGHTA and FQGTGA. The germline V and J ends were trimmed by 2 bases and 1 base, with 5 bases remaining between them. This CDR3 region has 13 residues.

This sequence joins TRBV6-1 and TRBJ1-1; a possible D gene is TRBD1 (5 bases). With 5 bases removed from V and 6 bases from J, the gap between germline ends came to 19 bases. The germline gives CDR1 MNHNS, CDR2 SASEGT. The CDR3 has 15 residues. The chain's CDR3 is CASSNPPDIRAEAFF. In DNA form, the CDR3 reads TGTGCCAGCAGTAACCCACCAGATATCAGGGCTGAAGCTTTCTTT.

In its sample, this clonotype was seen a few times. The chain employs TRBV6-1 and TRBJ2-7; 7 bases agree with TRBD1. Germline lookup yields CDR1 MNHNS and CDR2 SASEGT. The ends lost 5 bases at V and 3 bases at J; junction bases unmatched: 10. This CDR3 region has 15 residues. The CDR3 region is CASSRQGTRVYEQYF. The DNA for the CDR3 is TGTGCCAGCAGTCGACAGGGAACGAGGGTCTACGAGCAGTACTTC.

Of note for this clonotype: Since no conserved phenylalanine or tryptophan closes the CDR3, a read error is the likely cause. It is unclear where the CDR3 begins or ends on the DNA, so no DNA is shown, and the CDR3 is as TCRdb lists it. The rearrangement links TRBV21-1 to TRBJ1-1; TRBD1, the table's D call, lacks a check against the DNA. TRBV21-1 is an annotated pseudogene. The CDR3 is 12 residues long, counting both termini. CDR3 amino acids: CANNGGITEAFL.

V is TRBV19 and J is TRBJ1-6; D ambiguous. Trimming removed 7 bases from V and 9 bases from J, with 16 bases in between. Germline V gene data show CDR1 as LNHDA and CDR2 as SQIVND (reference sequence). The CDR3 sequence is 14 residues long. In DNA, the CDR3 is TGTGCCAGTAAAGAGGATGTTGTAGCTTCACCCCTCCACTTT. Translation gives CASKEDVVASPLHF.